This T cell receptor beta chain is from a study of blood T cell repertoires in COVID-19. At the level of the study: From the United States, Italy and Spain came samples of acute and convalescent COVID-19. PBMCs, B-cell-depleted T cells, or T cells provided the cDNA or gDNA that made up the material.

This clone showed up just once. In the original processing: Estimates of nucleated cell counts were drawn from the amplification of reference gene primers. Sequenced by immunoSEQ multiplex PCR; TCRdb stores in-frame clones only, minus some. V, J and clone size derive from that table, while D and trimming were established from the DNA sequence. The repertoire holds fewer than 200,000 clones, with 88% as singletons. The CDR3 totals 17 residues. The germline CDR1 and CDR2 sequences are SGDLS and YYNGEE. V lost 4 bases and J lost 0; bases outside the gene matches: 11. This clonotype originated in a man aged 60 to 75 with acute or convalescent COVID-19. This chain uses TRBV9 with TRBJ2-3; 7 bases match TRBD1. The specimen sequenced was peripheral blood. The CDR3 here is CASSPGWGQLSTDTQYF. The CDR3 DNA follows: TGTGCCAGCAGCCCCGGTTGGGGACAGCTTAGCACAGATACGCAGTATTTT.